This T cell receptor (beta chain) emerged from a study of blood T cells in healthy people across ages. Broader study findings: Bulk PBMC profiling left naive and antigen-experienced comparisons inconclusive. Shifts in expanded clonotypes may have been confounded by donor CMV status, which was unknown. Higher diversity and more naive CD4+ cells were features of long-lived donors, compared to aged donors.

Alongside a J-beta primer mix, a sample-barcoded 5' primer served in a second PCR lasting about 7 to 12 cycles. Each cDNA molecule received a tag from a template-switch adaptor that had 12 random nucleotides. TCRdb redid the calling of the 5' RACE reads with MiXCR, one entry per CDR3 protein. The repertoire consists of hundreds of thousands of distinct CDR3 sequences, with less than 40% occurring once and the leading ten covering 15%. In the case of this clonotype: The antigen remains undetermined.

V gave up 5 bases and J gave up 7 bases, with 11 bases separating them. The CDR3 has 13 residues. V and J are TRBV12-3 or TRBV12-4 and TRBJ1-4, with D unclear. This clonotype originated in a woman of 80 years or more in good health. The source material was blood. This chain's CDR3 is CASSAFGPEKLFF. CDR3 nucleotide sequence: TGTGCCAGCAGTGCATTTGGGCCTGAAAAACTGTTTTTT.